This TCR beta chain was recovered during a study of vaccination and CD4 T cells after COVID-19 (dated by TCRdb to 2021 to 2024). About the investigation overall: The convalescent cohort comprised six males and four females, including two Hispanic individuals, seven Caucasians, two Asians and one multiracial person. At the TCR clonotype level, an earlier paper using these donors assessed memory CD4+ T cell crossreactivity between SARS-CoV-2 and common cold coronavirus spike proteins. In control cultures, a CEFX viral epitope pool was used as positive control, an HIV-1 Nef peptide pool was used as negative control, or no peptide was added. Culture stimuli were overlapping spike peptide pools from SARS-CoV-2 and from the common cold coronaviruses HCoV-NL63, HCoV-OC43 and HCoV-229E. Post-COVID blood samples from convalescent patients were collected a median of about 110 days after diagnosis, with a range of roughly 35 to 170 days. Post-vaccine blood samples were obtained a median of around 67 days after the second vaccine dose, with a range of roughly 14 to 241 days. In about 11 COVID-19 convalescent patients and a handful of infection-naive healthy vaccine recipients, the spike-specific CD4+ TCR repertoire before mRNA vaccination was compared with the repertoire after mRNA vaccination. Each participant got two doses of either the Pfizer-BioNTech BNT162b2 vaccine (n=8) or the Moderna mRNA-1273 vaccine (n=2).

Turning to this clonotype: Its cognate antigen has yet to be identified. No quality values exist for individual bases; no much larger clone is one base distant.

CDR1 SGHRS and CDR2 YFSETQ were looked up in the germline V gene. The CDR3 sequence holds 14 residues, the cysteine and phenylalanine included. This entry keeps only the CDR3 DNA: 42 bases, framed from base 1. V ends up 4 bases short and J 7 bases short, with an unmatched junction base count of 10. The library was made by PCR. DNA from cultured CD4+ T cells was subjected to TCR sequencing with the Oncomine TCR Beta short-read assay at the Johns Hopkins FTIC core. The QIAamp micro DNA kit was used to extract genomic DNA from the cultured CD4+ T cells. Oncomine TCR Beta libraries from cultured CD4+ T cells were pooled with unique dual indexes and sequenced on an Illumina iSeq 100. The authors processed their data as follows. Non-productive sequences were removed, and CDR3s that did not start with C, did not end with F or W, or were shorter than 7 amino acids were discarded. Antigen-specific clonotypes were identified with the MANAFEST web application by comparing peptide-stimulated wells with reference and other culture wells. To be called positive, a clone needed an FDR below 0.05, an odds ratio above 5, and a productive frequency above 0.1% in at least two of three replicate wells. Clonotypes that were significantly expanded in both SARS-CoV-2 spike wells and at least one common cold coronavirus spike condition were defined as cross-reactive. Using R version 3.6.1, CDR3 homology was evaluated through Levenshtein distances (stringdist) along with unrooted phylogenetic trees (ape). The public reads were run again by TCRdb, first through fastp at Q25 and then through MiXCR, and only productive beta chains were kept. CDR3 protein sequences are deduplicated, and each keeps its most common genes and DNA. The V and J calls follow TCRdb's processing rather than the paper's. Here the sample has approximately 6,000 distinct CDR3 sequences; roughly a third occur a single time. 28% of the sample lies in the top ten.

Study-wide findings and limitations: Only a relatively small number of convalescent patients were included in the study, and early timepoints following natural infection were not analyzed. In convalescent patients, a median around 90% of post-vaccine SARS-CoV-2-reactive clones were detected only after vaccination, and vaccine-specific priming was suggested by this finding. Of the vaccine-specific clones found in convalescent patients, nearly all (304 of 307) were mono-reactive for SARS-CoV-2 spike instead of being cross-reactive with common cold coronaviruses. The median count of SARS-CoV-2-reactive clonotypes went up from roughly 21 after infection to 38 after vaccination, although the change was not significant.

The sample's treatment or condition label, decoded: approximately 10-day PBMC culture with coronavirus spike peptide pools or control peptides (ViraFEST assay). CD4+ T cells from unexposed donors were collected before the COVID-19 pandemic (2011-2018). The study used the ViraFEST assay, which expanded antigen-specific T cells with peptide pools and then identified expanded clonotypes by TCR sequencing. Each well held about 2.2 million PBMCs cultured in IMDM containing around 5.1% human AB serum and approximately 9.6 IU/ml IL-2, with 9 to 10 ug/ml peptide pools added. On days 3 and 7, half of the culture medium was replaced with fresh IL-2-containing medium. After around 10 days of culture, CD4+ T cells were isolated by negative selection with the EasySep CD4+ T cell isolation kit. As far as cell numbers permitted, CD4+ T cells from unexposed donors were tested for reactivity against SARS-CoV-2 S and N as well as four spike pools from common cold coronaviruses. Ficoll-Paque Plus gradient centrifugation was used to isolate PBMCs from whole blood, and the isolated PBMCs were then either used fresh or cryopreserved at -140C. Each culture condition was generally run in triplicate wells. Leukapheresis product for the unexposed donors was bought commercially.

The material sequenced was CD4+ T cells from blood, cultured in vitro. The chain employs TRBV5-1 and TRBJ2-5; 7 bases in the middle match TRBD2. This TCR was recovered from a human donor in good health. The CDR3 region has the sequence CASSPGTGGGTQYF. The DNA reads as follows: TGCGCCAGCAGCCCGGGAACGGGGGGAGGGACCCAGTACTTC.